The T cell receptor (beta chain) described here comes from a study of glioma-infiltrating T cells after dendritic cell vaccination. Produced via immunoSEQ multiplex PCR; TCRdb's table is partial and in-frame only. Of about 82,000 clones listed, roughly 89% were seen once; the top ten hold roughly 3.2%. Patients had residual fresh-frozen tumor tissue and more than two years of survival data. CDR1 and CDR2 (germline): GTSNPN, SVGIG (reference sequence). With V trimmed by 0 bases and J by 5 bases, 8 bases remained unmatched. This CDR3 is 15 amino acids long. The sequence came from a human donor with glioblastoma. The sequencing here drew on blood, taken before dendritic cell vaccination. The J gene is TRBJ2-5, the V gene TRBV30, with 8 bases matching TRBD2. This CDR3 reads CAWSVRAGVSETQYF. The CDR3 coding sequence is TGTGCCTGGAGTGTCAGAGCGGGAGTTTCTGAGACCCAGTACTTC.